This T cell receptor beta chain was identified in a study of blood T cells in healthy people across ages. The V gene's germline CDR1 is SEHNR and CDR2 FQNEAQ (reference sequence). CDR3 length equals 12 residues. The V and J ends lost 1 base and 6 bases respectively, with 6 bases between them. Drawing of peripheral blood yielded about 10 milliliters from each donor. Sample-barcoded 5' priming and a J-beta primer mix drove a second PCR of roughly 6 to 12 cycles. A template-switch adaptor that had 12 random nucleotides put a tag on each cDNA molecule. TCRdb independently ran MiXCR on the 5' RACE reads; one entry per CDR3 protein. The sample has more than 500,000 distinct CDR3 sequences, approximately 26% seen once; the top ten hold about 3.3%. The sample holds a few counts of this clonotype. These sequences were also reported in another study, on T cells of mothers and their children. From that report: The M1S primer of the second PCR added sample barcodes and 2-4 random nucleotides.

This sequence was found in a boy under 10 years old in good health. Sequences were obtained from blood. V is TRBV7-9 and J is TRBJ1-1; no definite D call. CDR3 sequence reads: CASSLGAPEAFF. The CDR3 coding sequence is TGTGCCAGCAGCTTAGGGGCTCCTGAAGCTTTCTTT.